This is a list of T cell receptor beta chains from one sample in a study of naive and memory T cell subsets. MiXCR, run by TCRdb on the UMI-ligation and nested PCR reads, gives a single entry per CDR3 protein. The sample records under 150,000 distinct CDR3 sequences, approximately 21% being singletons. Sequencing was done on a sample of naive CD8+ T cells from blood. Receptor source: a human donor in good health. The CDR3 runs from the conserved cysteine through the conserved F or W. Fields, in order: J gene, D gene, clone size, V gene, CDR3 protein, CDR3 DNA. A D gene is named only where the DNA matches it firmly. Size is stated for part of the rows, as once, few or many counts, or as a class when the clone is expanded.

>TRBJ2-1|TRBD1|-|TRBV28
CASSGTGNNEQFF
TGTGCCAGCAGTGGGACAGGGAACAATGAGCAGTTCTTC
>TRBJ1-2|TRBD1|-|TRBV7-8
CASSSWDRGGGYTF
TGTGCCAGCAGCTCCTGGGACAGGGGGGGTGGCTACACCTTC
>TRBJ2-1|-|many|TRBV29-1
CSVVGLLGTEQFF
TGCAGCGTTGTGGGCCTTCTAGGCACTGAGCAGTTCTTC
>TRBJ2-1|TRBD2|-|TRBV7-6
CASSLKAGGPTYNEQFF
TGTGCCAGCAGCTTAAAAGCGGGAGGACCAACCTACAATGAGCAGTTCTTC
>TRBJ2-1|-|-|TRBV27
CASSLWGGPSSYNEQFF
TGTGCCAGCAGTTTATGGGGCGGGCCTAGCTCCTACAATGAGCAGTTCTTC
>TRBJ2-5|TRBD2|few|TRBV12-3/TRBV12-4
CASSPTRGDAAGGQETQYF
TGTGCCAGCAGTCCTACCCGAGGGGATGCGGCGGGAGGTCAAGAGACCCAGTACTTC
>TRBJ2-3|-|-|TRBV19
CASSIDRQSTDTQYF
TGTGCCAGTAGTATAGATCGGCAGAGCACAGATACGCAGTATTTT
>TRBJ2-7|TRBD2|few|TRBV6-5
CASSFNLAGGDRGNEQYF
TGTGCCAGCAGTTTCAACCTAGCGGGAGGGGATCGGGGGAACGAGCAGTACTTC
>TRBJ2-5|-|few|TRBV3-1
CASSQEETPSPTQYF
TGTGCCAGCAGCCAAGAGGAGACTCCAAGCCCGACCCAGTACTTC
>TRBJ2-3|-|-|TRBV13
CASSSPGSTDTQYF
TGTGCCAGCAGCTCTCCAGGGAGCACAGATACGCAGTATTTT
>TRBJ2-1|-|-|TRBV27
CASSLVVTNEQFF
TGTGCCAGCAGTTTAGTCGTAACGAATGAGCAGTTCTTC
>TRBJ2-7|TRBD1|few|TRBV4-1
CASSQKDRGVDEQYF
TGCGCCAGCAGCCAAAAGGACAGGGGGGTCGACGAGCAGTACTTC
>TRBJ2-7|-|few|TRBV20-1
CSARDYRDSYEQYF
TGCAGTGCTAGAGATTATCGGGATTCCTACGAGCAGTACTTC
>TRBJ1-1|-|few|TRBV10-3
CAISESGGDTEAFF
TGTGCCATCAGTGAGTCAGGCGGTGATACTGAAGCTTTCTTT
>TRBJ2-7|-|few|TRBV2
CASSRLAYEQYF
TGTGCCAGCAGTCGGTTGGCCTACGAGCAGTACTTC
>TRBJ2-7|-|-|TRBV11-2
CATIDGPAAYEQYF
TGTGCCACCATTGACGGACCAGCGGCCTACGAGCAGTACTTC
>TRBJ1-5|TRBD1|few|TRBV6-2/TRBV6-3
CASSYDRVAPYSNQPQHF
TGTGCCAGCAGTTACGACAGGGTGGCTCCCTATAGCAATCAGCCCCAGCATTTT
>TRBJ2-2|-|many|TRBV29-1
CSVRETGSGELFF
TGCAGCGTACGAGAGACAGGCTCCGGGGAGCTGTTTTTT
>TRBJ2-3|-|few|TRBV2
CASSPSLADWVTDTQYF
TGTGCCAGCAGCCCTTCTCTGGCCGACTGGGTCACAGATACGCAGTATTTT
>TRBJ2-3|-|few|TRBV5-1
CASSFFADTQYF
TGCGCCAGCAGCTTCTTTGCAGATACGCAGTATTTT
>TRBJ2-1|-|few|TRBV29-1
CSVEDLMGDEQFF
TGCAGCGTTGAAGATTTGATGGGAGATGAGCAGTTCTTC